The 6 T cell receptor beta chains in this list originate from one sample, sequenced in a study of control samples from healthy donors and cancer patients. The repertoire was sequenced with immunoSEQ multiplex PCR; TCRdb's copy has only in-frame clones and lacks some. The top ten clones hold 3.2% of a sample with roughly 130,000 clones, about 88% of them seen once. The sample taken for sequencing was blood. The receptors shown here come from a middle-aged man in good health.

This chain uses TRBV9 with TRBJ1-5, with 9 nucleotides matching TRBD1. The CDR3 consists of 15 residues. The V segment lost 2 bases and the J segment 1 base; nucleotides outside the gene matches: 1. The germline gives CDR1 SGDLS, CDR2 YYNGEE. DNA for the CDR3: TGTGCCAGCAGCGTGGGGACAGGGAGCAATCAGCCCCAGCATTTT. Its protein is CASSVGTGSNQPQHF. Full variable domain (remainder filled in from reference TRBV9 and TRBJ1-5): DSGVTQTPKHLITATGQRVTLRCSPRSGDLSVYWYQQSLDQGLQFLIQYYNGEERAKGNILERFSAQQFPDLHSELNLSSLELGDSALYFCASSVGTGSNQPQHFGDGTRLSIL.

In its sample, this clone was seen a few times. This chain joins TRBV28 and TRBJ1-1; a weak D match, TRBD1 (6 bases). V was trimmed by 5 bases and J by 8 bases, leaving 18 bases between them. Germline CDR1 MDHEN, CDR2 SYDVKM. The CDR3 covers 14 residues. This chain's CDR3 is CASSPGQRDPEAFF. The CDR3 DNA reads TGTGCCAGCAGTCCCGGACAGCGGGATCCGGAAGCTTTCTTT.

The V and J genes are TRBV7-8 and TRBJ1-5; maybe TRBD1 (5 bases). V was shortened by 1 base and J by 3 bases, with 10 bases between the two germline ends. Germline V gene sequence: CDR1 SGHVS, CDR2 FQNEAQ. This CDR3 has 15 residues. CDR3 DNA sequence: TGTGCCAGCAGCTTAGGAGGGGACTCCAATCAGCCCCAGCATTTT. It is translated as CASSLGGDSNQPQHF.

V and J are TRBV9 and TRBJ2-3; 8 nucleotides match TRBD2. CDR1 is SGDLS, CDR2 YYNGEE, per germline. The CDR3 has 15 amino acids. V gave up 0 bases and J gave up 1 base; unmatched junction bases: 1. CDR3: CASSVVSGGTDTQYF. Written as DNA, the CDR3 is TGTGCCAGCAGCGTAGTTAGCGGGGGCACAGATACGCAGTATTTT.

DNA for the CDR3: TGCAGCGTTGAGTTGGGACGGGCCTCCTACGAGCAGTACTTC. It specifies CSVELGRASYEQYF. The chain joins TRBV29-1 to TRBJ2-7, with D perhaps given as TRBD1 or TRBD2 (5 bases each). Germline CDR1 is SQVTM and CDR2 is ANQGSEA. The length of the CDR3 is 14 residues. V lost 3 bases and J lost 0, with 12 bases in between.

This clone was recorded only once. The same CDR3 can be traced to other DNA sequences in this sample. V usage is TRBV7-3 and J usage is TRBJ2-3; D remains ambiguous. Germline V CDR1 and CDR2: SGHTA, FQGTGA. Trimming left V 0 bases short and J 1 base short, with 5 bases between. The CDR3 totals 14 residues. CDR3 sequence (DNA): TGTGCCAGCAGCTTAACCCCGGGCACAGATACGCAGTATTTT. Protein: CASSLTPGTDTQYF.